These 26 T cell receptor beta chains came from one sample sequenced in a study of patients and donors after allogeneic stem cell transplantation. Via MiXCR, TCRdb re-called the RT-PCR reads, giving one row per CDR3 protein. The table includes about a million distinct CDR3 sequences, 15% to 20% detected once. Sequencing used blood, either unsorted or a sorted T cell fraction (not recorded which). These receptors all come from a human donor who was either an allogeneic HSCT recipient or a stem cell or donor lymphocyte infusion donor (not recorded which). It is not recorded whose cells these are; they may come from a transplant donor.

This clonotype was observed a few times. The chain employs TRBV20-1 and TRBJ1-4, with 10 bases identical to TRBD1. Germline CDR1 and CDR2: DFQATT and SNEGSKA (reference sequence). V lost 2 bases and J lost 8; bases outside the gene matches: 2. The CDR3 is 13 amino acids. CDR3 sequence: CSARRDRGEKLFF. DNA for the CDR3: TGCAGTGCTAGACGGGACAGGGGAGAAAAACTGTTTTTT.

This clonotype was seen only a few times. The chain recombines TRBV11-2 with TRBJ2-3, with D unresolved. Trimming took off 1 base at V and 2 bases at J, with 10 bases between the two ends. This CDR3 is 15 amino acids long. Germline V gives CDR1 SGHAT, CDR2 FQNNGV. The CDR3 reads CASSLASVATDTQYF. The CDR3 nucleotides are TGTGCCAGCAGCTTAGCGAGCGTAGCCACAGATACGCAGTATTTT.

This clonotype came up a few times. This chain joins TRBV27 and TRBJ1-2; 8 nucleotides align to TRBD1. V lost 5 bases, J lost 7 bases, and 12 bases stayed unmatched. The germline gives CDR1 MNHEY, CDR2 SMNVEV (reference sequence). The CDR3 runs to 15 residues. This CDR3 is CASSTGQGGFFGYTF. The CDR3 DNA is TGTGCCAGCAGTACCGGACAGGGCGGATTTTTTGGCTACACCTTC.

The genes are TRBV29-1 and TRBJ2-3; D is unresolved. V was cut by 5 bases and J by 5 bases, with 11 bases left in between. Germline lookup yields CDR1 SQVTM and CDR2 ANQGSEA. This CDR3 is 12 amino acids long. The CDR3 DNA reads as TGCAGCGTTATGAAGGGCGGAGATACGCAGTATTTT. It is translated as CSVMKGGDTQYF.

This clonotype was observed a few times. V usage is TRBV9 and J usage is TRBJ2-5, with 8 nucleotides matching TRBD1. V gave up 7 bases and J gave up 5 bases; unmatched junction bases: 13. CDR1 and CDR2 (germline): SGDLS, YYNGEE. The CDR3 has 15 residues. The CDR3 is CASSLTGVSAETQYF. CDR3 nucleotides: TGTGCCAGCTCTCTGACAGGGGTGTCCGCTGAGACCCAGTACTTC.

This rearrangement joins TRBV20-1 to TRBJ1-1, with D unresolved. Germline assignment: CDR1 DFQATT and CDR2 SNEGSKA (reference sequence). Between the trimmed V and J ends, which lost 6 bases and 0 bases, there was a span of 11 bases. The CDR3 extends over 13 amino acids. The CDR3 DNA reads TGCAGTGCCAGGTCGTGGGTGAACACTGAAGCTTTCTTT. Translating gives CSARSWVNTEAFF.

This clonotype was recorded many times. The rearrangement uses TRBV24-1 and TRBJ2-1; 10 bases align to TRBD1. The CDR3 loop spans 15 amino acids. The V gene end was trimmed by 4 bases and the J gene end by 6 bases; junction bases not matched to a gene: 5. The germline CDR1 and CDR2 sequences are KGHDR and SFDVKD. CDR3 region: CATSDPGQGSNEQFF. The DNA of the CDR3 is TGTGCCACCAGTGACCCGGGACAGGGGTCCAATGAGCAGTTCTTC.

This clonotype was observed a handful of times. The chain combines TRBV15 with TRBJ2-7; D not certain. Germline V gene lookup returns CDR1 LNHNV and CDR2 YYDKDF (reference sequence). This CDR3 spans 19 amino acids. Between the trimmed V and J ends, which lost 0 bases and 3 bases, there was a span of 24 bases. CDR3: CATSRDRKSGRIESYEQYF. The CDR3 nucleotides read TGTGCCACCAGCAGAGATAGGAAGTCCGGCAGAATAGAGAGCTACGAGCAGTACTTC. The variable domain in full, with the rest retrieved from reference TRBV15 and TRBJ2-7, is DAMVIQNPRYQVTQFGKPVTLSCSQTLNHNVMYWYQQKSSQAPKLLFHYYDKDFNNEADTPDNFQSRRPNTSFCFLDIRSPGLGDTAMYLCATSRDRKSGRIESYEQYFGPGTRLTVT.

The genes are TRBV20-1 and TRBJ2-2, with D perhaps matching TRBD1 or TRBD2 (6 bases each). The germline V and J ends were trimmed by 3 bases and 4 bases, with 12 bases remaining between them. The CDR3 is 14 amino acids. Germline CDR1 and CDR2: DFQATT and SNEGSKA (reference sequence). The CDR3 sequence: CSARKGGSTGELFF. In DNA form, the CDR3 reads TGCAGTGCTAGGAAAGGGGGGAGCACCGGGGAGCTGTTTTTT.

V and J are TRBV20-1 and TRBJ2-7; weak D call: TRBD2 (6 bases). Germline V gene lookup returns CDR1 DFQATT and CDR2 SNEGSKA (reference sequence). V lost 7 bases and J 3 bases, leaving 19 bases between the germline ends. This CDR3 is 14 amino acids long. The CDR3 DNA is TGCAGTGGCATAGGGACTTCCCGACACTACGAGCAGTACTTC. Translating it yields CSGIGTSRHYEQYF.

This clonotype was counted between two and nine times. Here the CDR3 reads CASSYITNANTIYF. In nucleotides, the CDR3 is TGTGCCAGCAGTTACATTACCAACGCCAACACCATATATTTT. The chain is built from TRBV6-5 and TRBJ1-3; D not certain. This CDR3 spans 14 amino acids. Germline loops: CDR1 MNHEY, CDR2 SVGAGI. V shed 2 bases and J shed 7 bases, with 12 bases lying between them.

The sample holds many counts of this clonotype. The chain uses TRBV12-3 or TRBV12-4 and TRBJ2-3; 12 bases fit TRBD2. The CDR3 covers 14 residues. Unmatched junction bases numbered 5, after V lost 6 bases and J lost 7 bases. As DNA, the CDR3 is TGTGCCAGCAGCCTAGCGGGGGGGCAACATACGCAGTATTTT. Its translation: CASSLAGGQHTQYF.

The chain couples TRBV3-1 to TRBJ2-7; D possibly corresponds to TRBD2 (6 bases). In germline, CDR1 is LGHDT, CDR2 YNNKEL (reference sequence). V was clipped by 2 bases and J by 5 bases, with 7 bases between them. This CDR3 is 12 amino acids long. This CDR3 reads CASSQSGDEQYF. The CDR3 DNA follows: TGTGCCAGCAGCCAATCGGGGGACGAGCAGTACTTC.

The CDR3 DNA reads TGTGCCAGCAGTGAGGGACAGGGTACTGCCGGGGAGCTGTTTTTT. Translating gives CASSEGQGTAGELFF. The chain couples TRBV6-1 to TRBJ2-2; 9 bases are a match to TRBD1. The V gene's germline CDR1 is MNHNS and CDR2 SASEGT. The CDR3 sequence is 15 residues long. The ends lost 3 bases at V and 6 bases at J; junction bases unmatched: 5.

This clonotype has at least ten counts. The chain joins TRBV5-6 to TRBJ1-2; D unclear. The V gene lost 0 bases and the J gene lost 6 bases, with 3 bases spanning the gap. The CDR3 length is 11 residues. CDR1 and CDR2 from the germline V gene are SGHDT and YYEEEE. Here the CDR3 DNA reads TGTGCCAGCAGCTTGGTGCATGGCTACACCTTC. Translated, it gives CASSLVHGYTF.

This clonotype has at least ten counts. This chain uses TRBV29-1 with TRBJ2-1, with TRBD1 matching over 10 bases. The CDR3 contains 15 residues. V trimming: 5 bases; J trimming: 4 bases; junction bases outside the gene matches: 8. Per the germline V gene, CDR1 is SQVTM and CDR2 is ANQGSEA. Written as DNA, the CDR3 is TGCAGCGTTATTACCGGGACAGGGGTTTACAATGAGCAGTTCTTC. It specifies CSVITGTGVYNEQFF.

This clonotype was seen ten or more times. This rearrangement joins TRBV12-3 or TRBV12-4 to TRBJ1-5, with 7 bases matching TRBD1. With V trimmed by 5 bases and J by 5 bases, 6 bases remained unmatched. This CDR3 is 14 amino acids long. This chain's CDR3 is CASSHRQGHQPQHF. The CDR3 DNA reads as TGTGCCAGCAGTCACCGACAGGGTCATCAGCCCCAGCATTTT.

The rearrangement links TRBV4-3 to TRBJ1-2; 9 bases are shared with TRBD1. The CDR3 sequence is 15 residues long. The germline V gene encodes CDR1 LGHNA and CDR2 YSLEER. V dropped 0 bases and J dropped 5; count of bases not matched to a gene: 4. CDR3 amino acids: CASSQEDRGSYGYTF. The CDR3 region has the DNA TGCGCCAGCAGCCAAGAGGACAGGGGAAGTTATGGCTACACCTTC.

The table lists this clonotype with a few counts. This sequence joins TRBV3-1 and TRBJ2-2; D call uncertain. Germline V gene data show CDR1 as LGHDT and CDR2 as YNNKEL (reference sequence). The CDR3 has 12 amino acids. V was trimmed by 2 bases and J by 9 bases, leaving 7 bases between them. The CDR3 region has the DNA TGTGCCAGCAGCCAAACGGAATGGGAGCTGTTTTTT. Translating gives CASSQTEWELFF.

This clonotype was found a few times. The rearrangement joins TRBV24-1 to TRBJ2-1; D is undetermined. Germline CDR1 and CDR2: KGHDR and SFDVKD. The CDR3 extends over 15 amino acids. With 1 base removed from V and 0 bases from J, the gap between germline ends came to 6 bases. CDR3 region: CATSDFFSSYNEQFF. The CDR3 region has the DNA TGTGCCACCAGTGATTTCTTTAGCTCCTACAATGAGCAGTTCTTC.

The rearrangement joins TRBV4-1 to TRBJ2-1; D is undetermined. CDR3 length: 13 amino acids. The V gene's germline CDR1 is MGHRA and CDR2 YSYEKL. Deletions cut 1 base from V and 9 bases from J, with 10 bases between. The CDR3 loop reads CASSQGPLGEQFF. For the CDR3, the DNA is TGCGCCAGCAGCCAAGGCCCCTTAGGTGAGCAGTTCTTC.

V and J are TRBV15 and TRBJ2-3, with 7 bases matching TRBD2. V lost 9 bases and J lost 0; bases outside the gene matches: 6. There are 14 residues in the CDR3. Germline CDR1 is LNHNV and CDR2 is YYDKDF (reference sequence). CDR3 DNA: TGTGCCACTCGGCTTAGCGGGAGCACAGATACGCAGTATTTT. The encoded protein is CATRLSGSTDTQYF.

The chain employs TRBV5-1 and TRBJ1-1, with 7 bases that match TRBD1. Germline lookup yields CDR1 SGHRS and CDR2 YFSETQ. The length of the CDR3 is 15 residues. J lost 4 bases, V lost 5 bases, and 11 bases had no gene match. The CDR3 is CASRGERQGTTEAFF. CDR3 nucleotide sequence: TGCGCCAGCAGAGGTGAACGACAGGGTACCACTGAAGCTTTCTTT.

This clonotype showed up just a few times. The V and J genes are TRBV20-1 and TRBJ2-1, with D hard to call. The germline gives CDR1 DFQATT, CDR2 SNEGSKA (reference sequence). The CDR3 contains 14 residues. With 4 bases removed from V and 1 base from J, the gap between germline ends came to 11 bases. The CDR3 coding sequence is TGCAGTGCTACTGAACTTCCTTCCTACAATGAGCAGTTCTTC. Translating it yields CSATELPSYNEQFF.

The chain joins TRBV7-3 to TRBJ1-2; TRBD1 is a possible D gene (5 bases). V dropped 5 bases and J dropped 5 bases, with 12 bases sitting between them. The germline gives CDR1 SGHTA, CDR2 FQGTGA. The CDR3 contains 13 residues. DNA for the CDR3: TGTGCCAGCAGCCACGGGACTGAATATGGCTACACCTTC. Amino acid sequence: CASSHGTEYGYTF.

This clonotype was counted only a few times. The chain links TRBV27 to TRBJ2-7; D may correspond to TRBD1 or TRBD2 (5 bases each). This CDR3 has 16 residues. V dropped 0 bases and J dropped 0 bases, with 12 bases sitting between them. CDR1 is MNHEY, CDR2 SMNVEV, per germline (reference sequence). The CDR3 sequence is CASSLSLGRGSYEQYF. The CDR3 region has the DNA TGTGCCAGCAGTTTATCGTTGGGACGGGGCTCCTACGAGCAGTACTTC.